This paragraph reports one T cell receptor (beta chain). Its antigen is still unknown. From RNA transcripts, TCR beta CDR3 regions were amplified. The HTBI primer set served for first-round RT-PCR of the TCR CDR3. TCRdb re-called the multiplex PCR reads through MiXCR, storing one row per CDR3 protein. Altogether around 610,000 distinct CDR3 sequences are present, around 15% being singletons, with the ten largest covering about 3.9%. V trimming: 5 bases; J trimming: 4 bases; junction bases outside the gene matches: 5. Germline V gene data show CDR1 as SQVTM and CDR2 as ANQGSEA. This CDR3 spans 13 amino acids. The entry originates in a study of T cells in Graves' hyperthyroidism and ophthalmopathy. Study as a whole: The authors collected peripheral blood at initial diagnosis, before any treatment. Findings and caveats of the study: Among thyroid clonotypes expanded above 0.001, most also appeared in blood.

Sequencing was performed on blood. This TCR was sampled from a woman aged 40 to 49 with Graves' ophthalmopathy. The V and J genes are TRBV29-1 and TRBJ2-7, with 10 bases fitting TRBD1. The CDR3: CSVRTGGGYEQYF. The CDR3 DNA reads as TGCAGCGTTAGGACAGGGGGGGGGTACGAGCAGTACTTC.